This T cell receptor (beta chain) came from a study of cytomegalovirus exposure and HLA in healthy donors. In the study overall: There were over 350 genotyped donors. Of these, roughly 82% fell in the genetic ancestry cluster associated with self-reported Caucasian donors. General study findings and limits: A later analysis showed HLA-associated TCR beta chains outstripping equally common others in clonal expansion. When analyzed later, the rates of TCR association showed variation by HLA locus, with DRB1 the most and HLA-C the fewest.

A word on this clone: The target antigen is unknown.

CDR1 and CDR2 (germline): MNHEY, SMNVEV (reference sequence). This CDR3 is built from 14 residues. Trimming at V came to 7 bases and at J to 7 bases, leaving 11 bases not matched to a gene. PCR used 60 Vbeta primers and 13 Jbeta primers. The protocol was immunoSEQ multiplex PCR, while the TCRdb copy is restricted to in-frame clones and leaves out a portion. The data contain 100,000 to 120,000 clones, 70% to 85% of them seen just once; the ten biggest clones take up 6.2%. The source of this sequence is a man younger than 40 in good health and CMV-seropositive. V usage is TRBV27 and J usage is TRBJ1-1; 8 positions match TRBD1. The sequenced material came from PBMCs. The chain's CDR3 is CASNHQGALGEAFF. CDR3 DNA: TGTGCCAGCAACCACCAGGGGGCTTTAGGTGAAGCTTTCTTT.